The next 26 T cell receptor beta chains were all read from a single sample in a study of T-cell memory formation after mild COVID-19. TCRdb itself ran the 5' RACE reads through MiXCR, one entry per CDR3 protein. The sample carries 150,000 to 200,000 distinct CDR3 sequences, more than 14% recorded once. Sequencing was done on a sample of PBMCs or a T cell subset sorted from them (not recorded which). The receptors were sampled from an adult woman who had mild COVID-19 (a few samples of this study predate the infection). Cell type and time point are not known.

J is TRBJ2-5 and V is TRBV12-3 or TRBV12-4; 9 bases map to TRBD1. The CDR3 totals 14 residues. The V and J ends lost 3 bases and 4 bases, in that order; junction bases with no gene match: 3. CDR3 DNA: TGTGCCAGCAGTTTGGGACAGGGACCAGAGACCCAGTACTTC. It specifies CASSLGQGPETQYF.

The gene calls are TRBV18 and TRBJ1-1, with no clear D. In germline, CDR1 is KGHSH, CDR2 LQKENI. CDR3 length: 15 residues. V was trimmed by 3 bases and J by 1 base, leaving 12 bases between them. The CDR3 loop is CASSPRQNQNTEAFF. The CDR3 DNA sequence: TGTGCCAGCTCACCCCGGCAGAACCAGAACACTGAAGCTTTCTTT.

This clonotype was seen a few times. This chain joins TRBV5-1 and TRBJ1-6; D not resolved. The ends were cut back, 4 bases at V and 3 bases at J, with 11 bases in the middle. The CDR3 is made up of 15 amino acids. The V gene's germline CDR1 is SGHRS and CDR2 YFSETQ. The CDR3 DNA reads as TGCGCCAGCAGCCCGGGAGACATCTATAATTCACCCCTCCACTTT. Protein product: CASSPGDIYNSPLHF.

This clonotype was observed a few times. Here the CDR3 DNA reads TGTGCCAGCACCCCAGCGGGTCTCGGCTATGAGCAGTTCTTC. It codes for CASTPAGLGYEQFF. The chain employs TRBV12-3 or TRBV12-4 and TRBJ2-1; TRBD2 is a possible D gene (6 bases). The CDR3 spans 14 residues. Deletions cut 7 bases from V and 8 bases from J, with 18 bases between.

This clonotype was recorded a few times. The chain combines TRBV27 with TRBJ2-3; a possible D gene is TRBD1 (5 bases). The CDR3 length is 15 residues. The germline gives CDR1 MNHEY, CDR2 SMNVEV (reference sequence). Trimming took 0 bases from V and 2 from J, leaving 9 bases between them. The CDR3 sequence is CASSLSVGDTDTQYF. CDR3 bases: TGTGCCAGCAGTTTATCGGTAGGGGACACAGATACGCAGTATTTT.

This clonotype has a handful of counts. CDR3 region: CASSPRGGVYGYTF. CDR3 nucleotide sequence: TGTGCCAGCAGCCCCCGTGGAGGGGTCTATGGCTACACCTTC. This rearrangement joins TRBV6-5 to TRBJ1-2, with a possible D match to TRBD1 (5 bases). CDR3 size: 14 residues. The germline V and J ends were trimmed by 6 bases and 4 bases, with 15 bases remaining between them. Looked up from germline, CDR1 is MNHEY and CDR2 is SVGAGI.

The rearrangement uses TRBV20-1 and TRBJ2-7; 14 positions agree with TRBD2. The CDR3 covers 17 residues. Germline lookup yields CDR1 DFQATT and CDR2 SNEGSKA (reference sequence). Trimming took 1 base from V and 2 from J; bases not matched to a gene: 7. CDR3 nucleotides: TGCAGTGCTAGAGCCGGGACTAGCGGGGGAGACGCCTACGAGCAGTACTTC. The encoded protein is CSARAGTSGGDAYEQYF.

This clonotype was seen a handful of times. This chain's CDR3 is CAISGQGGDYGYTF. CDR3 sequence (DNA): TGTGCCATCAGCGGACAGGGAGGGGACTATGGCTACACCTTC. V is TRBV10-3 and J is TRBJ1-2; 8 nucleotides align to TRBD1. The germline V gene has CDR1 ENHRY and CDR2 SYGVKD. J gave up 3 bases and V 6 bases, and 6 bases lay outside the gene matches. The length of the CDR3 is 14 residues.

V and J are TRBV7-2 and TRBJ2-5; D uncertain. Germline CDR1 and CDR2: SGHTA and FQGNSA. This CDR3 is 13 amino acids long. Trimming pared 7 bases from V and 2 bases from J, leaving 11 bases between. The CDR3: CASTDKNQETQYF. CDR3 nucleotides: TGTGCCAGCACCGACAAGAATCAAGAGACCCAGTACTTC.

V usage is TRBV19 and J usage is TRBJ1-1, with TRBD1 matching over 7 bases. The length of the CDR3 is 15 residues. The V segment lost 3 bases and the J segment 1 base; nucleotides outside the gene matches: 5. Looked up from germline, CDR1 is LNHDA and CDR2 is SQIVND (reference sequence). CDR3 nucleotides: TGTGCCAGTAGTATTCCAGGGGGGACGAACACTGAAGCTTTCTTT. Its protein is CASSIPGGTNTEAFF.

CDR3 nucleotide sequence: TGTGCGGGACAGGGGGCCGGGGGCTACACCTTC. It codes for CAGQGAGGYTF. The V gene is TRBV19, the J gene TRBJ1-2; 12 bases match TRBD1. The germline gives CDR1 LNHDA, CDR2 SQIVND (reference sequence). The CDR3 is made up of 11 amino acids.

This clonotype came up a few times. DNA for the CDR3: TGCGCCAGCAGCTCTAACAGGGGACCCGCCTACGAGCAGTACTTC. Its protein product is CASSSNRGPAYEQYF. The V and J genes are TRBV5-1 and TRBJ2-7; the match to TRBD1 covers 7 bases. The V gene end was trimmed by 3 bases and the J gene end by 2 bases; junction bases not matched to a gene: 8. Germline loops: CDR1 SGHRS, CDR2 YFSETQ. The CDR3 has 15 residues.

This sequence joins TRBV27 and TRBJ2-5, with D perhaps matching TRBD1 (5 bases). The CDR3 is 13 residues long. V lost 4 bases and J lost 4, with 10 bases in between. Germline CDR1 is MNHEY and CDR2 is SMNVEV (reference sequence). The CDR3 nucleotides read TGTGCCAGCAGTTCAGGGATTTTAGAGACCCAGTACTTC. Translated: CASSSGILETQYF.

This clonotype appeared a few times. The chain links TRBV5-1 to TRBJ2-3; 10 positions agree with TRBD2. The trim removed 0 bases at V and 4 bases at J, leaving 5 bases unmatched. Germline V CDR1 and CDR2: SGHRS, YFSETQ. CDR3 size: 16 residues. CDR3: CASSLAERGGSDTQYF. CDR3 bases: TGCGCCAGCAGCTTGGCCGAGCGGGGGGGCTCAGATACGCAGTATTTT.

This rearrangement joins TRBV7-6 to TRBJ2-3, with 7 bases that match TRBD1. V gave up 0 bases and J gave up 6 bases; unmatched junction bases: 12. Per the germline V gene, CDR1 is SGHVS and CDR2 is FNYEAQ. There are 17 residues in the CDR3. This CDR3 reads CASSLAAAGGIEDTQYF. For the CDR3, the DNA is TGTGCCAGCAGCTTAGCGGCCGCAGGGGGTATAGAGGATACGCAGTATTTT. Drawing the rest from reference TRBV7-6 and TRBJ2-3, the complete variable domain is GAGVSQSPRYKVTKRGQDVALRCDPISGHVSLYWYRQALGQGPEFLTYFNYEAQQDKSGLPNDRFSAERPEGSISTLTIQRTEQRDSAMYRCASSLAAAGGIEDTQYFGPGTRLTVL.

This rearrangement joins TRBV7-9 to TRBJ2-7; D perhaps matches TRBD2 (6 bases). Trimming removed 3 bases from V and 4 bases from J, with 34 bases in between. This CDR3 has 21 amino acids. The V gene's germline CDR1 is SEHNR and CDR2 FQNEAQ (reference sequence). CDR3 region: CASSFFLRGGVLLPGRYEQYF. The CDR3 DNA follows: TGTGCCAGCAGCTTTTTCCTCCGTGGCGGGGTCCTCCTCCCAGGGAGGTACGAGCAGTACTTC.

This chain uses TRBV29-1 with TRBJ1-3; unclear D gene. The CDR3 loop spans 15 amino acids. V lost 6 bases and J lost 0, with 15 bases in between. Germline assignment: CDR1 SQVTM and CDR2 ANQGSEA. The CDR3 protein is CSVGVGASSGNTIYF. CDR3 in DNA: TGCAGCGTCGGGGTCGGAGCGAGCTCTGGAAACACCATATATTTT. Complete variable domain (other parts from reference TRBV29-1 and TRBJ1-3): SAVISQKPSRDICQRGTSLTIQCQVDSQVTMMFWYRQQPGQSLTLIATANQGSEATYESGFVIDKFPISRPNLTFSTLTVSNMSPEDSSIYLCSVGVGASSGNTIYFGEGSWLTVV.

This chain connects TRBV11-3 to TRBJ1-1, with a possible D match to TRBD1 (5 bases). Germline CDR1 reads SGHNT; CDR2 reads YENEEA. The CDR3 is 15 residues long. V lost 1 base and J lost 1, with 10 bases in between. The CDR3 is CASSLGGTANTEAFF. The DNA of the CDR3 is TGTGCCAGCAGCTTAGGGGGGACTGCGAACACTGAAGCTTTCTTT.

V gene TRBV7-9 combines with J gene TRBJ1-2; D might be TRBD1 (5 bases). This CDR3 has 14 residues. Germline CDR1 SEHNR, CDR2 FQNEAQ (reference sequence). Trimming stripped 2 bases from V and 7 bases from J, with 14 bases between. CDR3 in amino acids: CASSLIGRDFGYTF. The CDR3 DNA sequence: TGTGCCAGCAGCTTAATTGGCAGGGATTTTGGCTACACCTTC.

This clonotype was picked up a small number of times. J is TRBJ2-7 and V is TRBV5-4; TRBD1 agrees at 9 bases. V lost 4 bases and J lost 9; bases outside the gene matches: 14. The CDR3 consists of 15 residues. The germline V gene encodes CDR1 SGHNT and CDR2 YYREEE (reference sequence). CDR3: CASSPTGTGTLPQYF. The CDR3, as DNA: TGTGCCAGCAGCCCGACCGGGACAGGGACATTACCGCAGTACTTC.

CDR3 coding DNA: TGTGCCAGCAGTGTTTCAGCACCCGGGGAGCTGTTTTTT. Its protein product is CASSVSAPGELFF. The V gene is TRBV2, the J gene TRBJ2-2; D gene uncertain. This CDR3 is 13 amino acids long. Trimming took 4 bases from V and 6 from J, leaving 9 bases between them. The germline V gene has CDR1 SNHLY and CDR2 FYNNEI.

The sample holds many counts of this clonotype. V is TRBV29-1 and J is TRBJ2-1, with a tentative D call TRBD2 (8 bases). The CDR3 length is 12 residues. CDR1 and CDR2 from the germline V gene are SQVTM and ANQGSEA. Trimming took 5 bases from V and 8 from J, leaving 13 bases between them. CDR3 coding DNA: TGCAGCGTTTCGGGAGGGGGCGATGAGCAGTTCTTC. Its protein is CSVSGGGDEQFF.

This clonotype showed up just a few times. The chain joins TRBV20-1 to TRBJ1-1; perhaps TRBD1 as D (5 bases). In germline, CDR1 is DFQATT, CDR2 SNEGSKA (reference sequence). CDR3 size: 14 residues. V was trimmed by 5 bases and J by 0 bases, leaving 13 bases between them. CDR3 bases: TGCAGTGCTCTTCAGGGAATCATGAACACTGAAGCTTTCTTT. Residues: CSALQGIMNTEAFF.

This chain connects TRBV6-5 to TRBJ2-7, with D tentatively TRBD1 (6 bases). CDR1 MNHEY and CDR2 SVGAGI come from the germline V gene. V was shortened by 5 bases and J by 5 bases, with 16 bases between the two germline ends. The CDR3 contains 14 residues. The CDR3, as DNA: TGTGCCAGCAGTACGGACAGTGGTACCAACGAGCAGTACTTC. Translating gives CASSTDSGTNEQYF.

This clonotype turned up a few times. This chain connects TRBV5-1 to TRBJ1-3; D remains unclear. CDR3 size: 15 residues. The germline gives CDR1 SGHRS, CDR2 YFSETQ. The ends were cut back, 1 base at V and 0 bases at J, with 8 bases in the middle. The DNA for the CDR3 is TGCGCCAGCAGCTTGTGGCCGGGCTCTGGAAACACCATATATTTT. This gives the protein CASSLWPGSGNTIYF.

The chain joins TRBV29-1 to TRBJ1-1, with TRBD1 matching 8 bases. The germline CDR1 and CDR2 sequences are SQVTM and ANQGSEA. CDR3 size: 12 residues. The trim removed 5 bases at V and 5 bases at J, leaving 4 bases unmatched. The CDR3 DNA follows: TGCAGCGTTCAGGGGGCCCGAACTGAAGCTTTCTTT. The encoded protein is CSVQGARTEAFF.